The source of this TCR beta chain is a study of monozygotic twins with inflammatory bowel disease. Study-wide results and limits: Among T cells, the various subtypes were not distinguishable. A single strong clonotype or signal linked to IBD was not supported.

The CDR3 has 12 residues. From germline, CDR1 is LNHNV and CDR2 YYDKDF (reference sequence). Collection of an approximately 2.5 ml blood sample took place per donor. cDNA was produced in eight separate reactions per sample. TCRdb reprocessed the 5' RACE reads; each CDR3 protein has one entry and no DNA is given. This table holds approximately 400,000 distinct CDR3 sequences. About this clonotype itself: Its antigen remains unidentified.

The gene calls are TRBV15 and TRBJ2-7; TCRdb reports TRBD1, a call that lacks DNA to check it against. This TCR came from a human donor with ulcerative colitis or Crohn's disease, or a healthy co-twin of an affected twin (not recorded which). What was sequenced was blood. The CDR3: CATSAGKYEQYF. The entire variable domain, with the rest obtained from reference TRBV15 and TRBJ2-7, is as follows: DAMVIQNPRYQVTQFGKPVTLSCSQTLNHNVMYWYQQKSSQAPKLLFHYYDKDFNNEADTPDNFQSRRPNTSFCFLDIRSPGLGDTAMYLCATSAGKYEQYFGPGTRLTVT.